This TCR beta chain was sequenced in a study of cytomegalovirus exposure and HLA in healthy donors. Findings of the study overall: Across donors, sequencing depth was assumed by presence/absence analyses to be roughly uniform.

Unmatched junction bases numbered 7, after V lost 3 bases and J lost 6 bases. CDR1 and CDR2 from the germline V gene are MNHEY and SMNVEV (reference sequence). This CDR3 has 15 residues. Of note for this clone: The antigen remains undetermined.

A multiplex PCR was run with 60 Vbeta primers and 13 Jbeta primers. Here immunoSEQ multiplex PCR was the method, and the copy in TCRdb shows in-frame clones only, minus some. The repertoire holds 110,000 to 150,000 clones, with 75% to 90% as singletons. The chain carries TRBV27 and TRBJ2-3; 9 nucleotides align to TRBD2. The TCR originated in a man aged 35-49 years in good health and CMV-seronegative. What was sequenced was PBMCs. The DNA of the CDR3 is TGTGCCAGCAGTTTCGCGGGGGGGCCCGGGGATACGCAGTATTTT. Residues: CASSFAGGPGDTQYF.